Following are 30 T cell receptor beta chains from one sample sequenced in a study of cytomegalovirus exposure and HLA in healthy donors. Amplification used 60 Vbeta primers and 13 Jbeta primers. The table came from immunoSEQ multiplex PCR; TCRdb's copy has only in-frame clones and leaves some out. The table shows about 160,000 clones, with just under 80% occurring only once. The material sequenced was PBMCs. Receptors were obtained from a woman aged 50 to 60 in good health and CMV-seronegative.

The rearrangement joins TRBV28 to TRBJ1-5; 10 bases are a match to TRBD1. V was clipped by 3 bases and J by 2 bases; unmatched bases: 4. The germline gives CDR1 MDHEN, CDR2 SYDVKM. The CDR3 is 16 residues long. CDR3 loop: CASSLTGGFGNQPQHF. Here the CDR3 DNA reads TGTGCCAGCAGTTTGACAGGGGGCTTCGGCAATCAGCCCCAGCATTTT.

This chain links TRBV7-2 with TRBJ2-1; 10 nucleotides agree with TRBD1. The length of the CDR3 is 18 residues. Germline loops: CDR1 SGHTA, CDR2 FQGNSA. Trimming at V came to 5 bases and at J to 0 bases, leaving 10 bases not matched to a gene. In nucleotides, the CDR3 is TGTGCCAGCAGCCCGCGACAGGGGGCGGTGGGCTCCTACAATGAGCAGTTCTTC. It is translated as CASSPRQGAVGSYNEQFF.

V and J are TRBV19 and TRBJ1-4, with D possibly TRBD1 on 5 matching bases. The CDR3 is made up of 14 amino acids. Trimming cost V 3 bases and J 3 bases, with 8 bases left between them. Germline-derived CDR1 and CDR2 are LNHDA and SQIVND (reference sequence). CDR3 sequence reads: CASSIRRANEKLFF. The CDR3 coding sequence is TGTGCCAGTAGTATTCGCAGGGCTAATGAAAAACTGTTTTTT.

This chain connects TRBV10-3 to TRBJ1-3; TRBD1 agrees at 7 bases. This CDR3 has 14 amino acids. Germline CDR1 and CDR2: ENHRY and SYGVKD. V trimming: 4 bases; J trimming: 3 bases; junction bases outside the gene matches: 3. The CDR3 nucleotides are TGTGCCATCAGTGGATACAGGGGTGGAAACACCATATATTTT. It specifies CAISGYRGGNTIYF.

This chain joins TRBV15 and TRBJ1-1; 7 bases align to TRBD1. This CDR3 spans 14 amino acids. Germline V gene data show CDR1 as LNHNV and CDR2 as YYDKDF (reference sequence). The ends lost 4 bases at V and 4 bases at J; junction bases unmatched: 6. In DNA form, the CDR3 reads TGTGCCACCAGCATACTACAGGGGAGCACTGAAGCTTTCTTT. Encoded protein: CATSILQGSTEAFF.

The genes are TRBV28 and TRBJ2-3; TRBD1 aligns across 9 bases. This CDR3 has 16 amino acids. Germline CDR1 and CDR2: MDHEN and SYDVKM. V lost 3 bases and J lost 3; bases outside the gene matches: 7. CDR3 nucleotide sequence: TGTGCCAGCAGTTTGATCCTGGGACAGGGAACAGATACGCAGTATTTT. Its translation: CASSLILGQGTDTQYF.

Here the CDR3 reads CASRERNTIYF. As DNA, the CDR3 is TGTGCCAGCAGGGAGAGGAACACCATATATTTT. The chain couples TRBV6-5 to TRBJ1-3; D is uncertain. V was shortened by 6 bases and J by 7 bases, with 7 bases between the two germline ends. Germline-derived CDR1 and CDR2 are MNHEY and SVGAGI. The CDR3 spans 11 residues.

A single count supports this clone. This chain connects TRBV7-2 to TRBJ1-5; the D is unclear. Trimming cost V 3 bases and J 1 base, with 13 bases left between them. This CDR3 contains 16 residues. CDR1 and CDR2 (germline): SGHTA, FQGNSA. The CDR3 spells CASSFFLATSNQPQHF. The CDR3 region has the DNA TGTGCCAGCAGCTTTTTTCTGGCAACCAGCAATCAGCCCCAGCATTTT.

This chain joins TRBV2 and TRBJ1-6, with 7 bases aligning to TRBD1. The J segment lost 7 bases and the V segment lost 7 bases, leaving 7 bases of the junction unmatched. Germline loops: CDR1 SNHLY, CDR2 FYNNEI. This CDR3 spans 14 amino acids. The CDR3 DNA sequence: TGTGCCAGCAACCAACAGGGGCCAAATTCACCCCTCCACTTT. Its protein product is CASNQQGPNSPLHF.

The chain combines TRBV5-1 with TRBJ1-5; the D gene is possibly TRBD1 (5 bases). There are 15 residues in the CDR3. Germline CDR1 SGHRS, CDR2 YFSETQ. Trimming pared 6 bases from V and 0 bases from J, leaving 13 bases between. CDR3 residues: CASKKSRDSNQPQHF. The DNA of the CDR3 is TGCGCCAGCAAAAAGAGCAGGGATAGCAATCAGCCCCAGCATTTT.

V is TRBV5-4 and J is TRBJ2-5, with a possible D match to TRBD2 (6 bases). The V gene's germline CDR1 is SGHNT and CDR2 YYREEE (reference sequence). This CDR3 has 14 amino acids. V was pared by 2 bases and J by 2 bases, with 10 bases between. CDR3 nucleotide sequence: TGTGCCAGCAGCTTACGACTAGATCAAGAGACCCAGTACTTC. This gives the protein CASSLRLDQETQYF.

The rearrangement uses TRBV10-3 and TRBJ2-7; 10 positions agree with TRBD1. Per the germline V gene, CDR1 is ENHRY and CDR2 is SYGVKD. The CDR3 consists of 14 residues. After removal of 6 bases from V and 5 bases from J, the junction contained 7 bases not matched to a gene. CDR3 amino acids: CAISPTGGFNEQYF. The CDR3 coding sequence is TGTGCCATCAGCCCGACAGGGGGCTTTAACGAGCAGTACTTC.

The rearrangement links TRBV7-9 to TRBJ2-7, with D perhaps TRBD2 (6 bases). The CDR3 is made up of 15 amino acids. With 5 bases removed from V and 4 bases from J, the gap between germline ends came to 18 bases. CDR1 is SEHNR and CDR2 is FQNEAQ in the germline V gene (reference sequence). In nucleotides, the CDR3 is TGTGCCAGCAGCCCTATTCGGGGACTCCTTTACGAGCAGTACTTC. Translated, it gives CASSPIRGLLYEQYF.

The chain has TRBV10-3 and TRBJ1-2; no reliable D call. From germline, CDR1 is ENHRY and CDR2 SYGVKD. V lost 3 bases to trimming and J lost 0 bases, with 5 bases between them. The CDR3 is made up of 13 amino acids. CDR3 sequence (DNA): TGTGCCATCAGTGACGGGGCTAACTATGGCTACACCTTC. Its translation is CAISDGANYGYTF.

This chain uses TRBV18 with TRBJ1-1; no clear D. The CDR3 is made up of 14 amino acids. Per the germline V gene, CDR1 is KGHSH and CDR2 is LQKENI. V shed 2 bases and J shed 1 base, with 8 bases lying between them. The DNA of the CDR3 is TGTGCCAGCTCACCATCGTGGCAGAACACTGAAGCTTTCTTT. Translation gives CASSPSWQNTEAFF.

CDR3 amino acids: CASSDRLDTDTQYF. The CDR3, as DNA: TGCGCCAGCTCGGACAGGCTCGACACAGATACGCAGTATTTT. The chain combines TRBV4-3 with TRBJ2-3; TRBD1 matches 7 bases. This CDR3 region has 14 residues. Losses at the gene ends were 8 bases for V and 2 bases for J; bases not matched to a gene: 7. Looked up from germline, CDR1 is LGHNA and CDR2 is YSLEER.

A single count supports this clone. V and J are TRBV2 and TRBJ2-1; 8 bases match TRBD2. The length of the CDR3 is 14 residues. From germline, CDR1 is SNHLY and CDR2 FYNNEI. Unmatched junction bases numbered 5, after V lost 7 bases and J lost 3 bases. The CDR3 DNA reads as TGTGCCAGCAATGCGGGACTAGGCTACAATGAGCAGTTCTTC. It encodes CASNAGLGYNEQFF.

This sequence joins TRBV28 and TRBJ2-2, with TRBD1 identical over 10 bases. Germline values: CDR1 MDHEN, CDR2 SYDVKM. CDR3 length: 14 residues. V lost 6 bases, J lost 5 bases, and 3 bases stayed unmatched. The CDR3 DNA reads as TGTGCCAGCAGGGGGACAGGGGTGACCGGGGAGCTGTTTTTT. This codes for CASRGTGVTGELFF.

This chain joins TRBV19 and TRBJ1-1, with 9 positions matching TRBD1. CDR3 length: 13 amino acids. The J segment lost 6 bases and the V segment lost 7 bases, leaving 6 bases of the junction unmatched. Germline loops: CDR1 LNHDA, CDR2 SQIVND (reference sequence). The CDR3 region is CASKTGGAPEAFF. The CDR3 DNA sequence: TGTGCCAGTAAAACAGGGGGCGCCCCTGAAGCTTTCTTT.

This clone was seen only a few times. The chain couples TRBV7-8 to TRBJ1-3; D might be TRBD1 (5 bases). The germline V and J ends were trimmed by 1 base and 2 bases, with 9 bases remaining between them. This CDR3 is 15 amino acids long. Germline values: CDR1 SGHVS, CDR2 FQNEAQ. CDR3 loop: CASSLVAGPGNTIYF. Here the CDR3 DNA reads TGTGCCAGCAGCTTAGTAGCAGGGCCTGGAAACACCATATATTTT.

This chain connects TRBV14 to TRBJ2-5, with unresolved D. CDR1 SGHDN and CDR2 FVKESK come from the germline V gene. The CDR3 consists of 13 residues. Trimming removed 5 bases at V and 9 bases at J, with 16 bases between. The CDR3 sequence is CASSVNPGLAQYF. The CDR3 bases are TGTGCCAGCAGCGTAAACCCCGGTTTGGCCCAGTACTTC.

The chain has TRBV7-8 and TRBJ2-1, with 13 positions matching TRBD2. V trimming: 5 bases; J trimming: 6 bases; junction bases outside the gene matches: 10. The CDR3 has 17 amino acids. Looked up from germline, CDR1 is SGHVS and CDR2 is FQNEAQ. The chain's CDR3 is CASSPRGGLAGSNEQFF. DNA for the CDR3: TGTGCCAGCAGCCCCCGGGGGGGACTAGCGGGGAGCAATGAGCAGTTCTTC.

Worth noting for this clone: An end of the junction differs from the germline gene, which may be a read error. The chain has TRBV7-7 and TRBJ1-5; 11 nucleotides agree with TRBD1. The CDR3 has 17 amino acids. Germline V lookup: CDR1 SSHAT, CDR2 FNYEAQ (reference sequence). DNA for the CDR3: TGTGCTAGCAGCCTTGGGACAGGGGGGTATAGCAATCAGCCCCAGCATTTT. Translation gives CASSLGTGGYSNQPQHF.

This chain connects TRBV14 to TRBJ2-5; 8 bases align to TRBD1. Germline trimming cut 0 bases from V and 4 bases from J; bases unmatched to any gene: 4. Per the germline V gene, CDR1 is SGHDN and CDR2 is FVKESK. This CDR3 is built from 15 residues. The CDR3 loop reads CASSQDPRGRETQYF. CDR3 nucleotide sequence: TGTGCCAGCAGCCAAGATCCCAGGGGGCGAGAGACCCAGTACTTC.

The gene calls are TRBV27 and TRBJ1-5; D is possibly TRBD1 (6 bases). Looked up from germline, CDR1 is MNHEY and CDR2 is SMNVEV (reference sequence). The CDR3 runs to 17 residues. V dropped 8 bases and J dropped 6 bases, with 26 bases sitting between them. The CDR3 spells CASSRGGNPPGGQPQHF. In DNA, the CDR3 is TGTGCCAGCTCTAGGGGGGGCAACCCCCCCGGGGGTCAGCCCCAGCATTTT.

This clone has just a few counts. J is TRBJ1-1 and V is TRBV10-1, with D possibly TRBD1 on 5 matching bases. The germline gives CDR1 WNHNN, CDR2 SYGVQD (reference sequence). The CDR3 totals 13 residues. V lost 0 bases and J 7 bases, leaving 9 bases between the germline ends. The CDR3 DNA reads TGCGCCAGCAGTGAGTCGACAGTTTATGAAGCTTTCTTT. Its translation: CASSESTVYEAFF.

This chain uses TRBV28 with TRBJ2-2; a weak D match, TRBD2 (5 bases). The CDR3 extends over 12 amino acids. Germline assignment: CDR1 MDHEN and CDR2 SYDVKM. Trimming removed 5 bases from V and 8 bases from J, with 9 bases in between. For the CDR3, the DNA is TGTGCCAGCAGTCTGCGGGTAGGGGAGCTGTTTTTT. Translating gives CASSLRVGELFF.

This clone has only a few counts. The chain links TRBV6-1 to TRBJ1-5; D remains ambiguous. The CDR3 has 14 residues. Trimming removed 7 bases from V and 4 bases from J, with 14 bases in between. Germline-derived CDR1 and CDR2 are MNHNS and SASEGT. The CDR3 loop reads CASMGADVNQPQHF. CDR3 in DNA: TGTGCCAGCATGGGAGCGGACGTAAATCAGCCCCAGCATTTT.

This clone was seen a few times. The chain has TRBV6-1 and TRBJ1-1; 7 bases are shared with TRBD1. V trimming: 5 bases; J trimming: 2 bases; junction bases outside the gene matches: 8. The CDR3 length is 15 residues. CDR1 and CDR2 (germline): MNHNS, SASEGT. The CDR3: CASSKYGTANTEAFF. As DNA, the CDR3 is TGTGCCAGCAGTAAATACGGGACAGCCAACACTGAAGCTTTCTTT.

The chain's CDR3 is CASSRGAGELFF. The CDR3 nucleotides are TGTGCCAGTAGTAGAGGAGCCGGGGAGCTGTTTTTT. This chain uses TRBV19 with TRBJ2-2; D remains unclear. Germline CDR1 is LNHDA and CDR2 is SQIVND (reference sequence). V was shortened by 4 bases and J by 6 bases, with 6 bases between the two germline ends. The CDR3 covers 12 residues.